These T cell receptor beta chains were read from a single sample in a study of T cell changes during pregnancy in multiple sclerosis. Sequencing used immunoSEQ multiplex PCR; TCRdb keeps in-frame clones, though not all of them. The data hold about 40,000 clones, with around 90% observed a single time. Sample: peripheral blood, taken in the first trimester of pregnancy. The source of these receptors is a female donor in good health, enrolled as a control in a pregnancy study. Both conserved end residues are part of each CDR3. The D gene is left open where the match is weak. Clone size is not always given. Where it is, it says once, few, many or a class for expanded clones.

>-|TRBJ1-2|15|few|TRBV4-3
CASSQGGGGYQMYTF
TGCGCCAGCAGCCAAGGCGGCGGGGGTTACCAAATGTACACCTTC
>-|TRBJ2-7|14|-|TRBV30
CAWSESIGAYEQYF
TGTGCCTGGAGCGAATCCATAGGGGCGTACGAGCAGTACTTC
>-|TRBJ1-5|15|-|TRBV19
CASSPSVLGNQPQHF
TGTGCCAGTAGCCCGTCGGTCTTGGGCAATCAGCCCCAGCATTTT
>TRBD1|TRBJ2-5|15|-|TRBV27
CASSSWTGGRETQYF
TGTGCCAGCAGTTCTTGGACAGGAGGCCGGGAGACCCAGTACTTC
>TRBD1|TRBJ2-1|19|-|TRBV28
CASRPTYIRDRARDNEQFF
TGTGCCAGCAGACCTACTTACATCCGGGACAGGGCTCGGGACAATGAGCAGTTCTTC
>TRBD1|TRBJ2-7|20|-|TRBV29-1
CSVTKPFPDRGVYSSNEQYF
TGCAGCGTAACAAAGCCGTTCCCGGACAGGGGGGTATACTCGTCCAACGAGCAGTACTTC
>TRBD2|TRBJ2-7|14|-|TRBV29-1
CSVVRGLATYEQYF
TGCAGCGTTGTTCGAGGACTAGCGACCTACGAGCAGTACTTC
>TRBD1|TRBJ1-2|13|-|TRBV2
CASSPRQGIGYTF
TGTGCCAGCAGTCCCCGACAGGGGATTGGCTACACCTTC
>-|TRBJ2-5|13|-|TRBV11-2
CASSLSGLETQYF
TGTGCCAGCAGCTTGTCAGGCCTAGAGACCCAGTACTTC
>-|TRBJ1-3|16|-|TRBV19
CASSPRHRNSGNTIYF
TGTGCCAGTAGTCCCCGACATAGGAACTCTGGAAACACCATATATTTT
>TRBD1|TRBJ1-2|17|-|TRBV19
CASSILGQGAVNYGYTF
TGTGCCAGTAGTATCCTAGGACAGGGGGCGGTGAACTATGGCTACACCTTC
>-|TRBJ2-3|13|once|TRBV4-3
CASSPLALGGQYF
TGCGCCAGCAGCCCACTCGCTCTGGGGGGGCAGTATTTT
>TRBD1|TRBJ1-5|17|few|TRBV30
CAWSVRGQGKGNQPQHF
TGTGCCTGGAGTGTACGGGGACAGGGAAAAGGCAATCAGCCCCAGCATTTT
>-|TRBJ2-7|13|-|TRBV7-9
CASSLVLGSEQYF
TGTGCCAGCAGTTTGGTCTTGGGCTCCGAGCAGTACTTC
>-|TRBJ1-1|16|-|TRBV5-1
CASSQRQAGSNTEAFF
TGCGCCAGCAGCCAAAGACAGGCTGGGTCGAACACTGAAGCTTTCTTT
>-|TRBJ2-3|13|-|TRBV7-8
CASSRSYPDTQYF
TGTGCCAGCAGCCGTAGTTATCCAGATACGCAGTATTTT
>-|TRBJ1-3|15|few|TRBV6-1
CASSEGDEGGNTIYF
TGTGCCAGCAGTGAAGGGGATGAGGGTGGAAACACCATATATTTT
>-|TRBJ2-1|12|once|TRBV19
CASSILYNEQFF
TGTGCCAGTAGTATATTATACAATGAGCAGTTCTTC
>-|TRBJ2-3|12|-|TRBV18
CASSRDPGSQYF
TGTGCCAGCTCCCGGGATCCCGGGTCGCAGTATTTT
>TRBD1|TRBJ2-7|13|-|TRBV9
CASSPRQGDEQYF
TGTGCCAGCAGCCCCCGACAGGGAGACGAGCAGTACTTC
>-|TRBJ1-2|15|-|TRBV19
CASSSTNRTRGGYTF
TGTGCCAGTAGTTCCACAAACAGGACAAGAGGAGGCTACACCTTC
>TRBD2|TRBJ2-1|15|-|TRBV28
CASPPLAGNYNEQFF
TGTGCCAGCCCACCACTAGCGGGCAACTACAATGAGCAGTTCTTC
>TRBD1|TRBJ1-2|15|once|TRBV7-8
CASSSPGTGSYGYTF
TGTGCCAGCAGCTCCCCGGGGACAGGGAGCTATGGCTACACCTTC
>TRBD1|TRBJ1-2|12|-|TRBV6-5
CASSFQGARYTF
TGTGCCAGCAGTTTTCAGGGGGCTCGCTACACCTTC
>TRBD2|TRBJ2-3|16|-|TRBV18
CASSPTGGGQGDTQYF
TGTGCCAGCTCACCCACGGGCGGGGGTCAGGGAGATACGCAGTATTTT
>-|TRBJ2-7|13|-|TRBV18
CASSLPGSYEQYF
TGTGCCAGCTCCCTCCCGGGCTCCTACGAGCAGTACTTC
>-|TRBJ1-3|15|few|TRBV7-9
CASSLMASSGNTIYF
TGTGCCAGCAGCTTAATGGCCAGCTCTGGAAACACCATATATTTT
>-|TRBJ2-3|16|-|TRBV7-9
CASSPWLAAEGDTQYF
TGTGCCAGCAGCCCTTGGCTCGCGGCGGAGGGGGATACGCAGTATTTT
>TRBD2|TRBJ2-3|20|-|TRBV18
CASSPLSKLQAGGPSDTQYF
TGTGCCAGCTCTCCCCTGTCTAAACTACAAGCGGGAGGGCCTTCAGATACGCAGTATTTT